One sample yielded the 32 T cell receptor beta chains listed below, sequenced in a study of blood T cell repertoires in COVID-19. Clones were read by immunoSEQ multiplex PCR, and TCRdb kept only the in-frame ones, dropping some. The table has 200,000 to 300,000 clones, approximately 86% seen once. Specimen: peripheral blood. The receptors stem from a human donor in a cohort sampled during active COVID-19.

The V and J genes are TRBV7-9 and TRBJ2-1, with D unclear. This CDR3 comprises 13 residues. Trimming pared 5 bases from V and 10 bases from J, leaving 15 bases between. Germline CDR1 and CDR2: SEHNR and FQNEAQ (reference sequence). CDR3 nucleotides: TGTGCCAGCAGCACAGCCCTCCCCGAGGAGCAGTTCTTC. Translated, it gives CASSTALPEEQFF. Supplemented by reference TRBV7-9 and TRBJ2-1, the full variable domain reads DTGVSQNPRHKITKRGQNVTFRCDPISEHNRLYWYRQTLGQGPEFLTYFQNEAQLEKSRLLSDRFSAERPKGSFSTLEIQRTEQGDSAMYLCASSTALPEEQFFGPGTRLTVL.

This clone appeared once. This chain uses TRBV11-1 with TRBJ2-1; 7 nucleotides match TRBD2. V lost 0 bases, J lost 6 bases, and 2 bases stayed unmatched. The CDR3 is 14 residues long. Germline-derived CDR1 and CDR2 are SGHAT and FQDESV (reference sequence). The CDR3 loop reads CASSLAGGSNEQFF. For the CDR3, the DNA is TGTGCCAGCAGCTTAGCGGGGGGGAGCAATGAGCAGTTCTTC.

The chain uses TRBV7-2 and TRBJ1-2; D possibly corresponds to TRBD1 (6 bases). The CDR3 loop spans 16 amino acids. Germline assignment: CDR1 SGHTA and CDR2 FQGNSA. The V and J ends lost 5 bases and 8 bases respectively, with 24 bases between them. The CDR3 region is CASSPEGRWPGEGYTF. The CDR3 coding sequence is TGTGCCAGCAGCCCAGAGGGTAGATGGCCAGGGGAAGGCTACACCTTC.

This sequence joins TRBV6-5 and TRBJ2-1, with D possibly matching TRBD1 (5 bases). Trimming cost V 8 bases and J 2 bases, with 16 bases left between them. Per the germline V gene, CDR1 is MNHEY and CDR2 is SVGAGI. CDR3 length equals 15 residues. CDR3 protein: CASQPLGQTYNEQFF. The CDR3 nucleotides are TGTGCCAGCCAACCTCTGGGGCAGACCTACAATGAGCAGTTCTTC.

V is TRBV7-2 and J is TRBJ2-5; 8 bases are a match to TRBD2. Looked up from germline, CDR1 is SGHTA and CDR2 is FQGNSA. The CDR3 loop spans 15 amino acids. Losses at the gene ends were 3 bases for V and 5 bases for J; bases not matched to a gene: 8. The CDR3 coding sequence is TGTGCCAGCAGCTTGGGGGTAGCGGGGTTTGAGACCCAGTACTTC. Protein: CASSLGVAGFETQYF.

V gene TRBV4-3 combines with J gene TRBJ1-3; TRBD1 aligns across 7 bases. V was pared by 0 bases and J by 0 bases, with 2 bases of the junction left unmatched. There are 16 residues in the CDR3. Germline V gene data show CDR1 as LGHNA and CDR2 as YSLEER. CDR3 sequence reads: CASSQDNRGSGNTIYF. The CDR3, as DNA: TGCGCCAGCAGCCAAGATAACAGGGGCTCTGGAAACACCATATATTTT.

The gene calls are TRBV10-3 and TRBJ2-3; TRBD2 aligns across 12 bases. The junction had 4 bases not matched to a gene; V was cut back by 9 bases and J by 6 bases. From germline, CDR1 is ENHRY and CDR2 SYGVKD. There are 13 residues in the CDR3. The CDR3 region is CAMTSGRGDTQYF. CDR3 nucleotide sequence: TGTGCCATGACTAGCGGGAGAGGGGATACGCAGTATTTT.

In nucleotides, the CDR3 is TGTGCCAGCAGCTTAGCCCAGCCCGGGACAGCACTTGAAAAACTGTTTTTT. It encodes CASSLAQPGTALEKLFF. The rearrangement links TRBV11-2 to TRBJ1-4; 7 positions match TRBD1. Unmatched junction bases numbered 12, after V lost 1 base and J lost 7 bases. Germline CDR1 and CDR2: SGHAT and FQNNGV. CDR3 length: 17 amino acids.

The V call is TRBV24-1, the J call TRBJ2-3; 8 positions agree with TRBD1. V shed 2 bases, J shed 1 base, and the junction held 10 bases outside the gene matches. The germline V gene encodes CDR1 KGHDR and CDR2 SFDVKD. The CDR3 is 18 residues long. DNA of the CDR3: TGTGCCACCAGTGATTACTGGACAGGGAGAGGGGGCACAGATACGCAGTATTTT. Translation gives CATSDYWTGRGGTDTQYF.

J is TRBJ2-7 and V is TRBV5-1; D remains unclear. V lost 3 bases and J 4 bases, leaving 5 bases between the germline ends. Germline loops: CDR1 SGHRS, CDR2 YFSETQ. The CDR3 spans 11 residues. The CDR3 DNA sequence: TGCGCCAGCAGCTACGGTTACGAGCAGTACTTC. Translating gives CASSYGYEQYF.

This rearrangement joins TRBV6-5 to TRBJ1-2; tentative D call: TRBD1 (6 bases). V lost 5 bases, J lost 5 bases, and 15 bases lay in between. The CDR3 is 14 amino acids. The germline CDR1 and CDR2 sequences are MNHEY and SVGAGI. CDR3 amino acids: CASSRSKGVYGYTF. The CDR3 nucleotides are TGTGCCAGCAGTCGAAGCAAGGGGGTGTATGGCTACACCTTC.

In the case of this clone: A far larger clone is only one base removed, so a read error is likely. CDR3 amino acids: CASSSTPNTEAFF. The CDR3 DNA sequence: TGTGCCAGCAGCTCGACACCGAACACTGAAGCTTTCTTT. The chain combines TRBV7-2 with TRBJ1-1; D gene unclear. This CDR3 has 13 residues. Per the germline V gene, CDR1 is SGHTA and CDR2 is FQGNSA. Trimming cost V 4 bases and J 1 base, with 7 bases left between them.

The chain has TRBV5-1 and TRBJ1-4; D unresolved. Trimming took off 1 base at V and 0 bases at J, with 7 bases between the two ends. This CDR3 is built from 15 residues. Germline CDR1 reads SGHRS; CDR2 reads YFSETQ. CDR3 in amino acids: CASSLLAATNEKLFF. The CDR3 coding sequence is TGCGCCAGCAGCTTGTTGGCTGCAACTAATGAAAAACTGTTTTTT.

This clone showed up just a few times. V gene TRBV6-2 or TRBV6-3 combines with J gene TRBJ2-7; no definite D call. This CDR3 spans 11 amino acids. Germline CDR1 reads MNHEY; CDR2 reads SVGEGT. Trimming removed 4 bases at V and 3 bases at J, with 4 bases between. The chain's CDR3 is CASSSLYEQYF. In DNA, the CDR3 is TGTGCCAGCAGTTCCCTCTACGAGCAGTACTTC.

The chain couples TRBV25-1 to TRBJ2-5; D perhaps matches TRBD2 (6 bases). Per germline, CDR1 MGHDK and CDR2 SYGVNS. The V end was cut by 3 bases, the J end by 5 bases, with 16 bases between. This CDR3 contains 15 residues. The CDR3 protein is CASSDPGLLRETQYF. The DNA for the CDR3 is TGTGCCAGCAGTGACCCGGGACTCCTTCGGGAGACCCAGTACTTC.

This clone occurred a few times. The rearrangement joins TRBV28 to TRBJ1-2, with TRBD1 as a possible D gene (5 bases). This CDR3 contains 15 residues. The germline gives CDR1 MDHEN, CDR2 SYDVKM. Trimming removed 3 bases at V and 5 bases at J, with 16 bases between. This CDR3 is CASSFGVRGVYGYTF. DNA of the CDR3: TGTGCCAGCAGTTTTGGGGTTAGGGGCGTTTATGGCTACACCTTC.

This rearrangement joins TRBV21-1 to TRBJ2-7; whether TRBD1, the table's D call, matches the DNA was not checked. TRBV21-1 is a recognized pseudogene. CDR3 length: 16 residues. The CDR3 nucleotides are TGTGCCAGCAGCAAAGATCAGGGATTACTCTCCTACGAGCAGTACTTC. Translated: CASSKDQGLLSYEQYF.

The chain is built from TRBV9 and TRBJ2-3, with D possibly matching TRBD2 (5 bases). This CDR3 region has 16 residues. The V and J ends lost 3 bases and 2 bases respectively, with 16 bases between them. Per germline, CDR1 SGDLS and CDR2 YYNGEE. The CDR3 DNA follows: TGTGCCAGCAGCGCTCATCGGGAAGCGTTCACAGATACGCAGTATTTT. It yields the protein CASSAHREAFTDTQYF.

The chain uses TRBV7-3 and TRBJ2-1; possible D gene TRBD2, 7 bases. The CDR3 loop spans 14 amino acids. Germline V CDR1 and CDR2: SGHTA, FQGTGA. Trimming removed 4 bases from V and 7 bases from J, with 14 bases in between. CDR3 sequence: CASSSSGTGNEQFF. CDR3 coding DNA: TGTGCCAGCAGCTCTAGCGGTACAGGGAATGAGCAGTTCTTC.

The rearrangement uses TRBV6-5 and TRBJ2-7; 8 bases align to TRBD1. The CDR3 sequence is 15 residues long. Germline trimming cut 0 bases from V and 4 bases from J; bases unmatched to any gene: 5. Germline lookup yields CDR1 MNHEY and CDR2 SVGAGI. The CDR3 region has the DNA TGTGCCAGCAGTTACTCCGGCAGGGGGCCTTACGAGCAGTACTTC. Translated: CASSYSGRGPYEQYF.

The chain links TRBV6-2 or TRBV6-3 to TRBJ1-2; a weak D match, TRBD1 (6 bases). The CDR3 consists of 14 residues. Trimming left V 8 bases short and J 4 bases short, with 17 bases between. Germline V gene lookup returns CDR1 MNHEY and CDR2 SVGEGT. As DNA, the CDR3 is TGTGCCAGCCGGTACTTTCAGGGGACCTATGGCTACACCTTC. Protein: CASRYFQGTYGYTF.

The chain carries TRBV6-2 or TRBV6-3 and TRBJ2-7; 14 nucleotides align to TRBD2. V was pared by 5 bases and J by 5 bases, with 17 bases of the junction left unmatched. The germline V gene has CDR1 MNHEY and CDR2 SVGEGT. CDR3 length: 19 residues. CDR3 in amino acids: CASSKSRLAGGPALDEQYF. For the CDR3, the DNA is TGTGCCAGCAGTAAGTCTCGACTAGCGGGAGGGCCCGCGCTCGACGAGCAGTACTTC.

This chain connects TRBV4-3 to TRBJ1-2; 9 positions match TRBD1. CDR3 length: 15 residues. J gave up 8 bases and V 4 bases, and 11 bases lay outside the gene matches. From germline, CDR1 is LGHNA and CDR2 YSLEER. The CDR3 region is CASSPTYRGRLGYTF. Here the CDR3 DNA reads TGCGCCAGCAGCCCAACCTACAGGGGGCGCTTAGGCTACACCTTC.

The J gene is TRBJ1-5, the V gene TRBV5-6; TRBD1 matches 7 bases. The CDR3 covers 13 residues. Germline lookup yields CDR1 SGHDT and CDR2 YYEEEE. The V and J ends lost 4 bases and 11 bases, in that order; junction bases with no gene match: 9. The CDR3, as DNA: TGTGCCAGCAGCCCGGGACAGCGCTCCACCCAGCATTTT. This translates into CASSPGQRSTQHF.

The V call is TRBV6-1, the J call TRBJ1-2; D might be TRBD1 (5 bases). There are 13 residues in the CDR3. V gave up 3 bases and J gave up 2 bases, with 7 bases separating them. Germline CDR1 reads MNHNS; CDR2 reads SASEGT. The CDR3 here is CASSDTGNYGYTF. Here the CDR3 DNA reads TGTGCCAGCAGTGACACAGGAAACTATGGCTACACCTTC.

The sample holds a few counts of this clone. The same CDR3 arises from other DNA sequences in this sample as well. This chain uses TRBV9 with TRBJ1-1, with TRBD1 matching over 7 bases. Trimming cost V 4 bases and J 4 bases; bases outside gene matches: 10. CDR3 length: 15 residues. CDR1 and CDR2 (germline): SGDLS, YYNGEE. The CDR3 region has the DNA TGTGCCAGCAGCCCCTCAGGAGGGGGCGGCACTGAAGCTTTCTTT. Amino acid sequence: CASSPSGGGGTEAFF.

The chain recombines TRBV29-1 with TRBJ1-3; TRBD1 might be the D (5 bases). This CDR3 spans 15 amino acids. V lost 4 bases to trimming and J lost 0 bases, with 13 bases between them. Germline CDR1 is SQVTM and CDR2 is ANQGSEA. The chain's CDR3 is CSVARGGTSGNTIYF. The DNA of the CDR3 is TGCAGCGTTGCTAGGGGAGGAACCTCTGGAAACACCATATATTTT.

This chain uses TRBV4-1 with TRBJ1-6; possible D gene TRBD1, 6 bases. Trimming removed 5 bases from V and 4 bases from J, with 9 bases in between. The CDR3 totals 14 residues. Germline CDR1 is MGHRA and CDR2 is YSYEKL. CDR3 protein: CASSWTVYNSPLHF. CDR3 DNA sequence: TGCGCCAGCAGCTGGACAGTTTATAATTCACCCCTCCACTTT.

The chain employs TRBV7-8 and TRBJ1-6; D ambiguous. The CDR3 spans 14 residues. V dropped 4 bases and J dropped 5 bases, with 9 bases sitting between them. CDR1 is SGHVS, CDR2 FQNEAQ, per germline. The CDR3 is CASSSNRNNSPLHF. CDR3 nucleotides: TGTGCCAGCAGCTCCAACAGAAATAATTCACCCCTCCACTTT.

In its sample, this clone was seen a few times. The chain carries TRBV4-1 and TRBJ2-1, with a weak D call TRBD2 (6 bases). The CDR3 extends over 16 amino acids. Germline V gene sequence: CDR1 MGHRA, CDR2 YSYEKL. V dropped 3 bases and J dropped 2 bases, with 14 bases sitting between them. The CDR3 DNA reads TGCGCCAGCAGCCAGGGACTTATAACCACCTACAATGAGCAGTTCTTC. Its translation: CASSQGLITTYNEQFF.

The J gene is TRBJ1-1, the V gene TRBV3-1 (or the pseudogene TRBV3-2); tentative D call: TRBD1 (6 bases). Trimming cost V 3 bases and J 2 bases, with 10 bases left between them. The CDR3 sequence is 14 residues long. The germline CDR1 and CDR2 sequences are LGHDT and YNNKEL (reference sequence). CDR3 in amino acids: CASSHRGINTEAFF. In DNA, the CDR3 is TGTGCCAGCAGCCACAGGGGAATAAACACTGAAGCTTTCTTT.

The V gene is TRBV2, the J gene TRBJ2-7; 7 bases are a match to TRBD2. The germline gives CDR1 SNHLY, CDR2 FYNNEI. The CDR3 extends over 12 amino acids. The junction had 5 bases not matched to a gene; V was cut back by 8 bases and J by 4 bases. The CDR3 DNA follows: TGTGCCAGCGGTAGCGGGTCGTACGAGCAGTACTTC. This gives the protein CASGSGSYEQYF.